The 19 T cell receptor beta chains in this list originate from one sample, sequenced in a study of T cell responses to AZD1222 COVID-19 vaccine. TCRdb keeps only in-frame clones here, not all; method: immunoSEQ multiplex PCR. The sample lists 42,000 or so clones; over 75% were seen once. The sequences come from peripheral blood, collected 28 days after the second dose of the MenACWY control vaccine. These receptors were collected from an adult who received the MenACWY meningococcal vaccine as a control.

The chain has TRBV7-3 and TRBJ2-3; the match to TRBD1 covers 9 bases. The V segment lost 4 bases and the J segment 0 bases; nucleotides outside the gene matches: 8. CDR1 SGHTA and CDR2 FQGTGA come from the germline V gene. The CDR3 sequence is 17 residues long. The CDR3 protein is CASSYGTGITSTDTQYF. Here the CDR3 DNA reads TGTGCCAGCAGCTACGGGACAGGGATAACTAGCACAGATACGCAGTATTTT.

V usage is TRBV2 and J usage is TRBJ2-1, with D uncertain. The germline V gene has CDR1 SNHLY and CDR2 FYNNEI. The CDR3 has 12 amino acids. Trimming cost V 6 bases and J 9 bases, with 12 bases left between them. The CDR3 loop reads CASRRERSEQFF. DNA of the CDR3: TGTGCCAGCAGGCGCGAGAGGTCTGAGCAGTTCTTC.

The chain uses TRBV27 and TRBJ2-7; the match to TRBD1 covers 7 bases. V shed 3 bases and J 2 bases; nucleotides not matched to a gene: 7. Germline CDR1 and CDR2: MNHEY and SMNVEV (reference sequence). This CDR3 contains 15 residues. This CDR3 is CASSFLGQVPYEQYF. DNA for the CDR3: TGTGCCAGCAGTTTCCTCGGACAGGTACCCTACGAGCAGTACTTC.

The V and J genes are TRBV9 and TRBJ2-1; tentatively, D is TRBD2 (6 bases). From germline, CDR1 is SGDLS and CDR2 YYNGEE. Trimming pared 0 bases from V and 0 bases from J, leaving 19 bases between. CDR3 size: 19 residues. The CDR3 here is CASSVVPLAGRSSYNEQFF. The CDR3 nucleotides are TGTGCCAGCAGCGTAGTTCCCCTCGCGGGACGGAGCTCCTACAATGAGCAGTTCTTC.

This clone was seen once. The chain uses TRBV28 and TRBJ2-3; 10 positions agree with TRBD2. This CDR3 region has 19 residues. CDR1 and CDR2 (germline): MDHEN, SYDVKM. J gave up 0 bases and V 2 bases, and 11 bases lay outside the gene matches. The CDR3 DNA reads TGTGCCAGCAGTTTAACCATATGGACTAGCGGTCCTAGCACAGATACGCAGTATTTT. Translation gives CASSLTIWTSGPSTDTQYF.

The chain links TRBV6-5 to TRBJ1-5; D uncertain. The CDR3 contains 15 residues. The germline V and J ends were trimmed by 0 bases and 0 bases, with 6 bases remaining between them. CDR1 is MNHEY, CDR2 SVGAGI, per germline. CDR3 in amino acids: CASSYSRDSNQPQHF. As DNA, the CDR3 is TGTGCCAGCAGTTACTCGAGGGATAGCAATCAGCCCCAGCATTTT.

This clone was seen a single time. The rearrangement uses TRBV5-3 and TRBJ2-7; 10 bases are a match to TRBD1. TRBV5-3 is designated an ORF whose function remains uncertain. V trimming: 0 bases; J trimming: 3 bases; junction bases outside the gene matches: 18. The length of the CDR3 is 20 residues. CDR3 sequence: CARSLGWDRGSGFLIYEQYF. CDR3 nucleotide sequence: TGTGCCAGAAGCTTGGGGTGGGACAGGGGATCAGGATTCCTAATCTACGAGCAGTACTTC.

The chain carries TRBV28 and TRBJ1-2, with D possibly being TRBD1 (5 bases). Germline values: CDR1 MDHEN, CDR2 SYDVKM. The CDR3 has 15 amino acids. Trimming removed 5 bases at V and 0 bases at J, with 13 bases between. The CDR3 loop reads CASSPSGVPNYGYTF. The CDR3 bases are TGTGCCAGCAGTCCCTCGGGGGTACCTAACTATGGCTACACCTTC.

The rearrangement uses TRBV6-5 and TRBJ1-3, with D unresolved. Looked up from germline, CDR1 is MNHEY and CDR2 is SVGAGI. V was shortened by 6 bases and J by 5 bases, with 11 bases between the two germline ends. This CDR3 is built from 13 residues. The chain's CDR3 is CASSAKRRNTIYF. The CDR3 nucleotides are TGTGCCAGCAGCGCCAAGCGGAGAAACACCATATATTTT.

The CDR3 coding sequence is TGCGCCAGCAGCTGGGACAGCTCTAATTCACCCCTCCACTTT. This encodes CASSWDSSNSPLHF. The chain uses TRBV5-1 and TRBJ1-6, with 7 bases fitting TRBD1. The V and J ends lost 3 bases and 6 bases, in that order; junction bases with no gene match: 3. CDR1 SGHRS and CDR2 YFSETQ come from the germline V gene. The length of the CDR3 is 14 residues.

The chain has TRBV30 and TRBJ2-1; 13 bases map to TRBD2. This CDR3 contains 16 residues. V was clipped by 1 base and J by 7 bases; unmatched bases: 7. The germline V gene has CDR1 GTSNPN and CDR2 SVGIG (reference sequence). The CDR3 sequence is CAWSETSGRGQNEQFF. The CDR3 nucleotides read TGTGCCTGGAGTGAAACTAGCGGGAGGGGACAGAATGAGCAGTTCTTC.

The rearrangement links TRBV7-8 to TRBJ1-2, with 7 bases that match TRBD1. Looked up from germline, CDR1 is SGHVS and CDR2 is FQNEAQ. The CDR3 is 16 residues long. Losses at the gene ends were 5 bases for V and 0 bases for J; bases not matched to a gene: 9. The CDR3 protein is CASSLRQGIPNYGYTF. For the CDR3, the DNA is TGTGCCAGCAGCCTGAGACAGGGAATACCTAACTATGGCTACACCTTC.

The V call is TRBV5-1, the J call TRBJ2-1; D possibly corresponds to TRBD2 (5 bases). The CDR3 runs to 16 residues. Per germline, CDR1 SGHRS and CDR2 YFSETQ. With 0 bases removed from V and 0 bases from J, the gap between germline ends came to 10 bases. CDR3: CASSLVRTSSYNEQFF. As DNA, the CDR3 is TGCGCCAGCAGCTTGGTACGTACTAGCTCCTACAATGAGCAGTTCTTC.

The gene calls are TRBV7-9 and TRBJ2-1; tentatively, D is TRBD2 (5 bases). Germline CDR1 reads SEHNR; CDR2 reads FQNEAQ (reference sequence). Trimming cost V 1 base and J 7 bases, with 11 bases left between them. The CDR3 has 14 amino acids. The CDR3 region is CASSLEGSVNEQFF. The DNA for the CDR3 is TGTGCCAGCAGCTTAGAAGGTAGCGTGAATGAGCAGTTCTTC.

This chain links TRBV7-3 with TRBJ2-1, with TRBD1 matching over 9 bases. Trimming at V came to 5 bases and at J to 11 bases, leaving 7 bases not matched to a gene. This CDR3 spans 13 amino acids. Germline lookup yields CDR1 SGHTA and CDR2 FQGTGA. The CDR3 sequence: CASSEDRGGKQFF. CDR3 sequence (DNA): TGTGCCAGCAGCGAAGACAGGGGGGGTAAGCAGTTCTTC. The whole variable domain, filled in from reference TRBV7-3 and TRBJ2-1, reads GAGVSQTPSNKVTEKGKYVELRCDPISGHTALYWYRQSLGQGPEFLIYFQGTGAADDSGLPNDRFFAVRPEGSVSTLKIQRTERGDSAVYLCASSEDRGGKQFFGPGTRLTVL.

V gene TRBV28 combines with J gene TRBJ2-7; a possible D gene is TRBD2 (6 bases). V was shortened by 8 bases and J by 0 bases, with 17 bases between the two germline ends. This CDR3 is built from 15 residues. Germline assignment: CDR1 MDHEN and CDR2 SYDVKM. The CDR3 nucleotides are TGTGCCAGCCAACTACCGGTAGCGGCCTCCTACGAGCAGTACTTC. Translating it yields CASQLPVAASYEQYF.

V and J are TRBV7-9 and TRBJ2-7; a weak D match, TRBD1 (6 bases). V lost 5 bases, J lost 3 bases, and 20 bases lay in between. The germline gives CDR1 SEHNR, CDR2 FQNEAQ (reference sequence). This CDR3 has 16 amino acids. CDR3 in amino acids: CASSRHSQGTSYEQYF. As DNA, the CDR3 is TGTGCCAGCAGCCGCCACTCACAGGGTACGAGCTACGAGCAGTACTTC.

V usage is TRBV7-3 and J usage is TRBJ2-2; D remains ambiguous. V lost 5 bases, J lost 7 bases, and 14 bases lay in between. Germline V lookup: CDR1 SGHTA, CDR2 FQGTGA. The CDR3 has 14 residues. The CDR3 here is CASSHEITGGELFF. The CDR3 DNA is TGTGCCAGCAGCCACGAGATAACCGGCGGGGAGCTGTTTTTT.

V and J are TRBV5-4 and TRBJ2-3; no definite D call. The CDR3 runs 17 residues. CDR1 is SGHNT and CDR2 is YYREEE in the germline V gene (reference sequence). Trimming pared 0 bases from V and 0 bases from J, leaving 14 bases between. The CDR3 DNA reads TGTGCCAGCAGCTTGGCCCATCTGCGTCCCAGCACAGATACGCAGTATTTT. Its protein is CASSLAHLRPSTDTQYF.